This entry describes one T cell receptor beta chain. Its antigen is as yet unknown. Trimming shortened V by 1 base and J by 5 bases, and 14 bases separated the two germline ends. CDR3 length equals 15 residues. From germline, CDR1 is SEHNR and CDR2 FQNEAQ (reference sequence). The sample is drawn from a study of OX40 agonist ivuxolimab in advanced cancers. The overall study: In three patients, partial responses were observed, one with hepatocellular carcinoma and two with cutaneous melanoma.

Overall study results and limits: At 0.1 to 3.0 mg/kg and by week 6, CD4+ and CD8+ T cells in the blood had expanded clonally.

Sequencing used immunoSEQ multiplex PCR; TCRdb keeps in-frame clones, though not all of them. Found here are around 46,000 clones, roughly 82% of them singletons; the top ten hold over 12%. The rearrangement joins TRBV7-9 to TRBJ1-1; D possibly corresponds to TRBD1 (6 bases). This receptor was obtained from an adult with an advanced solid tumor such as melanoma, head and neck, liver or kidney cancer. The material was CD4+ or CD8+ T cells sorted from blood, obtained in a trial of the OX40 agonist ivuxolimab. The CDR3 nucleotides read TGTGCCAGCAGCTTAGATGGGGGGCCGCGGACTGAAGCTTTCTTT. This gives the protein CASSLDGGPRTEAFF.